Shown below are 24 T cell receptor beta chains from a single sample sequenced in a study of T-cell reconstitution after alpha-beta-depleted transplantation in children. Overall study findings and caveats: T-cell counts and diversity were attributed mostly to newly produced T cells one year after transplant.

These receptors are not linked to any known antigen. Unique molecular identifiers were incorporated during preparation of the TCRbeta library. TCRdb used MiXCR to reprocess the PCR reads, holding one entry per CDR3 protein. Of some 300,000 distinct CDR3 sequences listed, 6.5% to 9% are singletons. The sequenced sample was peripheral blood, obtained 360 days after TCRalphabeta/CD19-depleted stem cell transplant. All receptors derive from a female patient aged 2-15 years who had a stem cell transplant for Fanconi anemia, so the T cells may come from the graft donor.

This clonotype has at least ten counts. The rearrangement joins TRBV20-1 to TRBJ2-2; TRBD2 agrees at 7 bases. Germline trimming cut 6 bases from V and 3 bases from J; bases unmatched to any gene: 10. Germline V gene lookup returns CDR1 DFQATT and CDR2 SNEGSKA (reference sequence). The CDR3 runs 15 residues. CDR3 in amino acids: CSAYVRDYHTGELFF. Here the CDR3 DNA reads TGCAGTGCCTACGTCCGGGACTACCACACCGGGGAGCTGTTTTTT.

This chain links TRBV7-2 with TRBJ2-5; 8 bases are a match to TRBD2. CDR1 and CDR2 (germline): SGHTA, FQGNSA. The length of the CDR3 is 14 residues. V trimming: 3 bases; J trimming: 4 bases; junction bases outside the gene matches: 4. The CDR3 sequence: CASSFQAGGETQYF. The CDR3 DNA follows: TGTGCCAGCAGCTTTCAGGCGGGGGGAGAGACCCAGTACTTC.

This clonotype was recorded many times. J is TRBJ1-5 and V is TRBV7-8; weak D call: TRBD1 (5 bases). The CDR3 totals 15 residues. Trimming left V 1 base short and J 6 bases short, with 13 bases between. CDR1 is SGHVS, CDR2 FQNEAQ, per germline. CDR3 in amino acids: CASSLERGISQPQHF. In nucleotides, the CDR3 is TGTGCCAGCAGCTTAGAACGGGGGATAAGTCAGCCCCAGCATTTT.

This clonotype occurred many times. The rearrangement uses TRBV9 and TRBJ2-2; TRBD2 is a possible D gene (5 bases). Germline V gene data show CDR1 as SGDLS and CDR2 as YYNGEE. V lost 2 bases to trimming and J lost 5 bases, with 7 bases between them. The CDR3 sequence is 13 residues long. CDR3 sequence reads: CASSVGSTGELFF. The DNA for the CDR3 is TGTGCCAGCAGCGTGGGGAGTACCGGGGAGCTGTTTTTT.

In its sample, this clonotype was seen many times. The CDR3 DNA follows: TGTGCCAGCAGCCCTGGGGCGGGACAGGTCTACTTC. This codes for CASSPGAGQVYF. The genes are TRBV3-1 and TRBJ2-7; 8 bases align to TRBD1. The length of the CDR3 is 12 residues. The germline V gene encodes CDR1 LGHDT and CDR2 YNNKEL (reference sequence). The trim removed 4 bases at V and 13 bases at J, leaving 9 bases unmatched.

This clonotype showed up just a few times. The chain joins TRBV2 to TRBJ2-1, with 13 nucleotides matching TRBD2. Germline-derived CDR1 and CDR2 are SNHLY and FYNNEI. This CDR3 is 15 amino acids long. The trim removed 7 bases at V and 8 bases at J, leaving 8 bases unmatched. The CDR3 spells CASTILAGGVHEQFF. The CDR3 bases are TGTGCCAGCACCATACTAGCGGGGGGGGTTCATGAGCAGTTCTTC.

This clonotype has a count of ten or more. The chain is built from TRBV6-1 and TRBJ2-4; 8 nucleotides match TRBD2. Trimming cost V 5 bases and J 0 bases; bases outside gene matches: 18. The CDR3 has 20 residues. The germline V gene has CDR1 MNHNS and CDR2 SASEGT. The CDR3 is CASSQLAARVAGIAKNIQYF. The CDR3, as DNA: TGTGCCAGCAGTCAACTAGCGGCCCGAGTTGCGGGAATAGCCAAAAACATTCAGTACTTC.

Only a few counts were recorded for this clonotype. The chain is built from TRBV27 and TRBJ1-2; D is possibly TRBD1 (6 bases). The CDR3 sequence is 13 residues long. V dropped 5 bases and J dropped 4 bases, with 11 bases sitting between them. Germline lookup yields CDR1 MNHEY and CDR2 SMNVEV (reference sequence). In nucleotides, the CDR3 is TGTGCCAGCAGTAGCGGGGGGCCCTATGGCTACACCTTC. It is translated as CASSSGGPYGYTF.

This clonotype was seen many times. The gene calls are TRBV10-3 and TRBJ2-3; D possibly uses TRBD1 or TRBD2 (5 bases each). Looked up from germline, CDR1 is ENHRY and CDR2 is SYGVKD. There are 17 residues in the CDR3. Trimming shortened V by 4 bases and J by 3 bases, and 20 bases separated the two germline ends. CDR3: CAISGGPTAAMTDTQYF. CDR3 bases: TGTGCCATCAGTGGGGGCCCCACAGCGGCAATGACAGATACGCAGTATTTT.

This clonotype was recorded many times. The chain uses TRBV4-2 and TRBJ2-3; D is perhaps TRBD1 (5 bases). The V gene lost 0 bases and the J gene lost 6 bases, with 13 bases spanning the gap. This CDR3 is built from 15 residues. CDR1 LGHNA and CDR2 YNFKEQ come from the germline V gene. Written as DNA, the CDR3 is TGTGCCAGCAGCCAAGAGCCCAGGGCAGGCGATACGCAGTATTTT. Protein sequence: CASSQEPRAGDTQYF.

The chain couples TRBV27 to TRBJ2-2; 10 bases are shared with TRBD1. This CDR3 region has 17 residues. The germline V gene has CDR1 MNHEY and CDR2 SMNVEV (reference sequence). The junction had 10 bases not matched to a gene; V was cut back by 5 bases and J by 4 bases. The CDR3 reads CASSVQTGTGATGELFF. The DNA for the CDR3 is TGTGCCAGCAGTGTACAAACCGGGACAGGGGCCACCGGGGAGCTGTTTTTT.

As concerns this clonotype: Just one base apart from a much larger clone, this may be a read error. The V and J genes are TRBV6-2 or TRBV6-3 and TRBJ1-1; D remains unclear. The CDR3 sequence is 13 residues long. Trimming cost V 8 bases and J 1 base, with 11 bases left between them. CDR1 is MNHEY, CDR2 SVGEGT, per germline. This chain's CDR3 is CASGRLKNTEAFF. The DNA of the CDR3 is TGTGCCAGCGGGAGGCTGAAGAACACTGAAGCTTTCTTT.

This clonotype was seen ten or more times. The gene calls are TRBV28 and TRBJ2-1; no clear D gene. There are 14 residues in the CDR3. V was cut by 5 bases and J by 3 bases, with 11 bases left in between. CDR1 and CDR2 (germline): MDHEN, SYDVKM. Written as DNA, the CDR3 is TGTGCCAGCAGTCCCCCCAGGTTCTACAATGAGCAGTTCTTC. Its translation is CASSPPRFYNEQFF.

This clonotype was observed many times. The chain couples TRBV5-1 to TRBJ2-3; tentatively, D is TRBD1 (8 bases). V lost 0 bases, J lost 1 base, and 21 bases lay in between. This CDR3 spans 19 amino acids. Germline CDR1 and CDR2: SGHRS and YFSETQ. The DNA of the CDR3 is TGCGCCAGCAGCTTGGAAGACAGGGGATCGGGGGGCCGCACAGATACGCAGTATTTT. It yields the protein CASSLEDRGSGGRTDTQYF.

This clonotype was picked up many times. This chain connects TRBV7-3 to TRBJ2-2; unclear D gene. Trimming shortened V by 2 bases and J by 8 bases, and 15 bases separated the two germline ends. The CDR3 sequence is 15 residues long. Germline CDR1 SGHTA, CDR2 FQGTGA. The CDR3: CASSLQGTVLGELFF. CDR3 DNA sequence: TGTGCCAGCAGCTTACAAGGAACTGTACTTGGGGAGCTGTTTTTT.

At least ten counts were recorded for this clonotype. This chain connects TRBV12-3 or TRBV12-4 to TRBJ2-5; D is uncertain. V shed 6 bases and J shed 4 bases, with 9 bases lying between them. The CDR3 totals 12 residues. The CDR3 region has the DNA TGTGCCAGCAGCCGGGTCCGAGAGACCCAGTACTTC. It encodes CASSRVRETQYF.

CDR3 DNA sequence: TGTGCCAGCTCACCGCTTACGGGGATCACAGATACGCAGTATTTT. Encoded protein: CASSPLTGITDTQYF. J is TRBJ2-3 and V is TRBV18, with TRBD2 as a possible D gene (5 bases). V lost 3 bases to trimming and J lost 2 bases, with 12 bases between them. CDR3 length equals 15 residues. Per the germline V gene, CDR1 is KGHSH and CDR2 is LQKENI.

This clonotype appeared many times. This sequence joins TRBV12-3 or TRBV12-4 and TRBJ1-4, with D uncertain. With 6 bases removed from V and 4 bases from J, the gap between germline ends came to 12 bases. This CDR3 contains 14 residues. The CDR3 DNA follows: TGTGCCAGCAGGAAGGGAGAAATTAATGAAAAACTGTTTTTT. Translating it yields CASRKGEINEKLFF.

The V call is TRBV9, the J call TRBJ1-2; D not certain. This CDR3 has 14 amino acids. Germline V gene lookup returns CDR1 SGDLS and CDR2 YYNGEE. The ends were cut back, 0 bases at V and 8 bases at J, with 14 bases in the middle. DNA of the CDR3: TGTGCCAGCAGCGTAGGACATGTGAGAGGCGGCTACACCTTC. Residues: CASSVGHVRGGYTF. Supplemented by reference TRBV9 and TRBJ1-2, the full variable domain reads DSGVTQTPKHLITATGQRVTLRCSPRSGDLSVYWYQQSLDQGLQFLIQYYNGEERAKGNILERFSAQQFPDLHSELNLSSLELGDSALYFCASSVGHVRGGYTFGSGTRLTVV.

The chain uses TRBV4-1 and TRBJ2-6, with D unresolved. The CDR3 totals 18 residues. Germline assignment: CDR1 MGHRA and CDR2 YSYEKL. Between the trimmed V and J ends, which lost 1 base and 0 bases, there was a span of 13 bases. CDR3 loop: CASSQVGQRDSGANVLTF. In DNA, the CDR3 is TGCGCCAGCAGCCAAGTAGGCCAAAGGGACTCTGGGGCCAACGTCCTGACTTTC.

This rearrangement joins TRBV14 to TRBJ1-1, with a possible D match to TRBD1 (6 bases). Germline lookup yields CDR1 SGHDN and CDR2 FVKESK. The CDR3 is 14 residues long. The V gene lost 3 bases and the J gene lost 6 bases, with 14 bases spanning the gap. The CDR3 is CASSHRSGAAEAFF. CDR3 sequence (DNA): TGTGCCAGCAGCCACCGGTCGGGGGCGGCTGAAGCTTTCTTT. The variable domain in full, completed from reference TRBV14 and TRBJ1-1, reads EAGVTQFPSHSVIEKGQTVTLRCDPISGHDNLYWYRRVMGKEIKFLLHFVKESKQDESGMPNNRFLAERTGGTYSTLKVQPAELEDSGVYFCASSHRSGAAEAFFGQGTRLTVV.

In its sample, this clonotype was seen many times. The gene calls are TRBV20-1 and TRBJ2-1, with 8 nucleotides matching TRBD2. The junction had 23 bases not matched to a gene; V was cut back by 7 bases and J by 3 bases. The germline gives CDR1 DFQATT, CDR2 SNEGSKA (reference sequence). CDR3 length: 19 residues. The CDR3 is CSVMGNGRADFAYYNEQFF. The CDR3 bases are TGCAGTGTAATGGGTAACGGGAGGGCCGATTTCGCATACTACAATGAGCAGTTCTTC.

CDR3 amino acids: CATSDYNTEAFF. DNA of the CDR3: TGTGCCACCAGTGATTACAACACTGAAGCTTTCTTT. The V call is TRBV24-1, the J call TRBJ1-1; no clear D gene. The V gene lost 2 bases and the J gene lost 2 bases, with 2 bases spanning the gap. From germline, CDR1 is KGHDR and CDR2 SFDVKD. This CDR3 contains 12 residues.

The chain recombines TRBV5-1 with TRBJ1-3, with unresolved D. Germline-derived CDR1 and CDR2 are SGHRS and YFSETQ. This CDR3 has 14 residues. V gave up 4 bases and J gave up 1 base, with 9 bases separating them. The CDR3 coding sequence is TGCGCCAGCAGCCGGGAAGGATCTGGAAACACCATATATTTT. Protein: CASSREGSGNTIYF.